The 27 T cell receptor beta chains below come from one sample, sequenced in a study of neoadjuvant nivolumab and ipilimumab in lung cancer. Using immunoSEQ multiplex PCR, the repertoire was profiled, and TCRdb retains in-frame clones only, with some absent. Among roughly 34,000 clones listed, roughly 90% were seen once. The starting material was peripheral blood, obtained after neoadjuvant nivolumab, alone or with ipilimumab, at or shortly before surgery. All receptors derive from an adult with non-small cell lung cancer.

The chain links TRBV7-9 to TRBJ1-1; D gene uncertain. Germline lookup yields CDR1 SEHNR and CDR2 FQNEAQ (reference sequence). CDR3 length equals 14 residues. The V end was cut by 1 base, the J end by 1 base, with 7 bases between. CDR3 region: CASSLVLENTEAFF. DNA for the CDR3: TGTGCCAGCAGCTTAGTACTGGAGAACACTGAAGCTTTCTTT.

In DNA, the CDR3 is TGTGCCAGCAGGCGCGTGGGGTTGGGCCAGGGCGGGCAGCCCCAGCATTTT. This codes for CASRRVGLGQGGQPQHF. This chain connects TRBV7-9 to TRBJ1-5; possibly TRBD1 for D (5 bases). This CDR3 comprises 17 residues. Germline V gives CDR1 SEHNR, CDR2 FQNEAQ (reference sequence). V was clipped by 6 bases and J by 7 bases, with 25 bases between them.

V usage is TRBV19 and J usage is TRBJ1-2; D possibly corresponds to TRBD1 (6 bases). Trimming took off 5 bases at V and 5 bases at J, with 15 bases between the two ends. The CDR3 spans 14 residues. Germline V gene sequence: CDR1 LNHDA, CDR2 SQIVND (reference sequence). CDR3 nucleotide sequence: TGTGCCAGTAGTTTCCGTGGACAGAGGTATGGCTACACCTTC. Protein sequence: CASSFRGQRYGYTF. Looking up the rest from reference TRBV19 and TRBJ1-2 gives the full variable domain: DGGITQSPKYLFRKEGQNVTLSCEQNLNHDAMYWYRQDPGQGLRLIYYSQIVNDFQKGDIAEGYSVSREKKESFPLTVTSAQKNPTAFYLCASSFRGQRYGYTFGSGTRLTVV.

The V call is TRBV7-9, the J call TRBJ2-1; 8 positions agree with TRBD2. Germline V gives CDR1 SEHNR, CDR2 FQNEAQ (reference sequence). Losses at the gene ends were 6 bases for V and 0 bases for J; bases not matched to a gene: 10. There are 17 residues in the CDR3. CDR3 sequence reads: CASSLGSTSGSYNEQFF. The CDR3 nucleotides read TGTGCCAGCAGTCTAGGGAGTACTAGCGGCTCCTACAATGAGCAGTTCTTC.

This clone has a single count. The V and J genes are TRBV18 and TRBJ2-1; TRBD2 aligns across 8 bases. Germline CDR1 reads KGHSH; CDR2 reads LQKENI. The J segment lost 3 bases and the V segment lost 3 bases, leaving 4 bases of the junction unmatched. The CDR3 is 15 residues long. The CDR3 DNA sequence: TGTGCCAGCTCACCCGGACTAGCTTTCTACAATGAGCAGTTCTTC. Amino acid sequence: CASSPGLAFYNEQFF. Looking up the rest from reference TRBV18 and TRBJ2-1 gives the full variable domain: NAGVMQNPRHLVRRRGQEARLRCSPMKGHSHVYWYRQLPEEGLKFMVYLQKENIIDESGMPKERFSAEFPKEGPSILRIQQVVRGDSAAYFCASSPGLAFYNEQFFGPGTRLTVL.

V and J are TRBV7-8 and TRBJ2-1; TRBD1 agrees at 7 bases. This CDR3 region has 13 residues. Germline V gene lookup returns CDR1 SGHVS and CDR2 FQNEAQ. Trimming removed 5 bases from V and 10 bases from J; junction bases left unmatched: 8. This chain's CDR3 is CASSPNRQGEQFF. Written as DNA, the CDR3 is TGTGCCAGCAGCCCGAACCGACAGGGCGAGCAGTTCTTC.

The chain has TRBV5-1 and TRBJ2-2; D is possibly TRBD2 (5 bases). V was trimmed by 1 base and J by 4 bases, leaving 11 bases between them. The CDR3 is made up of 15 amino acids. Germline assignment: CDR1 SGHRS and CDR2 YFSETQ. The CDR3 region has the DNA TGCGCCAGCAGCTTGATGAGCGGAGGCACCGGGGAGCTGTTTTTT. Protein sequence: CASSLMSGGTGELFF.

This clone was seen once. The chain carries TRBV11-1 and TRBJ2-7, with 14 bases lining up with TRBD2. With 6 bases clipped from V and 1 base from J, the junction kept 2 bases outside the gene matches. Germline V gene sequence: CDR1 SGHAT, CDR2 FQDESV (reference sequence). The CDR3 runs 15 residues. The chain's CDR3 is CASSRTSGGSYEQYF. The CDR3 DNA reads TGTGCCAGCAGTCGGACTAGCGGGGGGTCCTACGAGCAGTACTTC.

The chain carries TRBV2 and TRBJ2-1; 7 bases line up with TRBD2. Trimming cost V 5 bases and J 9 bases; bases outside gene matches: 10. The germline V gene encodes CDR1 SNHLY and CDR2 FYNNEI. The CDR3 is 14 residues long. In nucleotides, the CDR3 is TGTGCCAGCAGTCCCGTGATAGCGGGTGGTGAGCAGTTCTTC. Translation gives CASSPVIAGGEQFF.

The rearrangement joins TRBV29-1 to TRBJ2-6, with D perhaps assigned TRBD1 or TRBD2 (5 bases each). The V gene lost 6 bases and the J gene lost 3 bases, with 18 bases spanning the gap. There are 16 residues in the CDR3. CDR1 SQVTM and CDR2 ANQGSEA come from the germline V gene. Here the CDR3 DNA reads TGCAGCGTCTCGGGGCCATCGCTAAGTGGGGCCAACGTCCTGACTTTC. Its protein is CSVSGPSLSGANVLTF.

The gene calls are TRBV11-2 and TRBJ2-1; TRBD2 matches 8 bases. CDR3 length: 18 residues. The germline gives CDR1 SGHAT, CDR2 FQNNGV. J was trimmed by 4 bases and V by 5 bases; bases with no gene match: 16. The CDR3 DNA sequence: TGTGCCAGCAGCACGAGCGGGGGACCACGCAAATTTTACAATGAGCAGTTCTTC. This encodes CASSTSGGPRKFYNEQFF. Full variable domain (rest looked up from reference TRBV11-2 and TRBJ2-1): EAGVAQSPRYKIIEKRQSVAFWCNPISGHATLYWYQQILGQGPKLLIQFQNNGVVDDSQLPKDRFSAERLKGVDSTLKIQPAKLEDSAVYLCASSTSGGPRKFYNEQFFGPGTRLTVL.

The chain employs TRBV18 and TRBJ1-4; TRBD1 aligns across 8 bases. V lost 3 bases to trimming and J lost 0 bases; unmatched junction nucleotides: 6. Germline CDR1 and CDR2: KGHSH and LQKENI. This CDR3 has 17 residues. The CDR3 here is CASSPTGAIATNEKLFF. As DNA, the CDR3 is TGTGCCAGCTCACCGACAGGGGCGATTGCAACTAATGAAAAACTGTTTTTT.

The V call is TRBV4-2, the J call TRBJ1-5; possibly TRBD1 for D (5 bases). V gave up 0 bases and J gave up 5 bases, with 11 bases separating them. This CDR3 has 15 residues. From germline, CDR1 is LGHNA and CDR2 YNFKEQ. CDR3 sequence reads: CASSQEWGSYQPQHF. In DNA, the CDR3 is TGTGCCAGCAGCCAAGAATGGGGCAGTTATCAGCCCCAGCATTTT.

The rearrangement uses TRBV10-1 and TRBJ1-5, with D perhaps TRBD1 (6 bases). The CDR3 runs to 17 residues. Germline lookup yields CDR1 WNHNN and CDR2 SYGVQD (reference sequence). Trimming shortened V by 5 bases and J by 2 bases, and 19 bases separated the two germline ends. The CDR3 loop reads CASSPGQWGYGNQPQHF. CDR3 DNA sequence: TGCGCCAGCAGTCCCGGACAGTGGGGCTACGGCAATCAGCCCCAGCATTTT.

V gene TRBV18 combines with J gene TRBJ2-1; weak D call: TRBD2 (6 bases). Trimming pared 1 base from V and 7 bases from J, leaving 14 bases between. Germline-derived CDR1 and CDR2 are KGHSH and LQKENI. The CDR3 extends over 15 amino acids. The CDR3, as DNA: TGTGCCAGCTCACCACGAGCGGGTCTTGAAAATGAGCAGTTCTTC. Translated, it gives CASSPRAGLENEQFF.

The chain joins TRBV18 to TRBJ2-7, with a tentative D call TRBD1 (7 bases). Germline assignment: CDR1 KGHSH and CDR2 LQKENI. Between the trimmed V and J ends, which lost 1 base and 2 bases, there was a span of 12 bases. CDR3 length equals 15 residues. The CDR3 DNA follows: TGTGCCAGCTCACCACAGGCAGGGGGGCCCTACGAGCAGTACTTC. It yields the protein CASSPQAGGPYEQYF.

This clone was counted between two and nine times. V is TRBV11-2 and J is TRBJ2-7, with D perhaps matching TRBD2 (5 bases). CDR1 and CDR2 from the germline V gene are SGHAT and FQNNGV. The CDR3 extends over 14 amino acids. Trimming shortened V by 2 bases and J by 0 bases, and 8 bases separated the two germline ends. The DNA of the CDR3 is TGTGCCAGCAGCTTAATGGGGAGCTCCTACGAGCAGTACTTC. Residues: CASSLMGSSYEQYF. Variable domain in full (rest from reference TRBV11-2 and TRBJ2-7): EAGVAQSPRYKIIEKRQSVAFWCNPISGHATLYWYQQILGQGPKLLIQFQNNGVVDDSQLPKDRFSAERLKGVDSTLKIQPAKLEDSAVYLCASSLMGSSYEQYFGPGTRLTVT.

V usage is TRBV19 and J usage is TRBJ1-2; D unresolved. CDR1 and CDR2 from the germline V gene are LNHDA and SQIVND (reference sequence). Between the trimmed V and J ends, which lost 6 bases and 3 bases, there was a span of 11 bases. This CDR3 has 13 amino acids. The CDR3 DNA is TGTGCCAGTAGCCCGGACGGGGACTATGGCTACACCTTC. Translating gives CASSPDGDYGYTF.

The chain carries TRBV11-1 and TRBJ2-2; no clear D. The CDR3 runs to 13 residues. Germline CDR1 and CDR2: SGHAT and FQDESV (reference sequence). Trimming cost V 5 bases and J 3 bases, with 7 bases left between them. CDR3 loop: CASSDRYTGELFF. The CDR3 DNA follows: TGTGCCAGCAGCGACCGGTACACCGGGGAGCTGTTTTTT.

The rearrangement joins TRBV5-5 to TRBJ2-3; D gene uncertain. The CDR3 runs 14 residues. Germline CDR1 SGHKS, CDR2 YYEKEE (reference sequence). V was shortened by 7 bases and J by 2 bases, with 14 bases between the two germline ends. The DNA for the CDR3 is TGTGCCAGCCTCCGGAGCTCACCCACAGATACGCAGTATTTT. Protein sequence: CASLRSSPTDTQYF. Together with reference TRBV5-5 and TRBJ2-3, the CDR3 gives the full variable domain: DAGVTQSPTHLIKTRGQQVTLRCSPISGHKSVSWYQQVLGQGPQFIFQYYEKEERGRGNFPDRFSARQFPNYSSELNVNALLLGDSALYLCASLRSSPTDTQYFGPGTRLTVL.

CDR3: CASSSPTGEVTQYF. The CDR3 region has the DNA TGTGCCAGCAGCTCCCCGACAGGGGAGGTGACCCAGTACTTC. This chain uses TRBV7-9 with TRBJ2-5; TRBD1 matches at 8 bases. The germline gives CDR1 SEHNR, CDR2 FQNEAQ (reference sequence). Trimming took 4 bases from V and 7 from J; bases not matched to a gene: 8. This CDR3 region has 14 residues.

The chain has TRBV11-2 and TRBJ2-5; TRBD1 might be the D (5 bases). V lost 3 bases and J lost 5, with 7 bases in between. The CDR3 runs 12 residues. The germline V gene encodes CDR1 SGHAT and CDR2 FQNNGV. CDR3 residues: CASSLGQETQYF. Written as DNA, the CDR3 is TGTGCCAGCAGCTTGGGGCAGGAGACCCAGTACTTC.

Only one count was recorded for this clone. The chain uses TRBV9 and TRBJ1-1, with 7 bases fitting TRBD1. V lost 3 bases to trimming and J lost 1 base; unmatched junction nucleotides: 3. Germline lookup yields CDR1 SGDLS and CDR2 YYNGEE. The CDR3 is 14 residues long. Here the CDR3 reads CASSDRGGNTEAFF. CDR3 nucleotides: TGTGCCAGCAGCGACAGGGGAGGGAACACTGAAGCTTTCTTT. Combining the CDR3 with reference TRBV9 and TRBJ1-1 gives the whole variable domain DSGVTQTPKHLITATGQRVTLRCSPRSGDLSVYWYQQSLDQGLQFLIQYYNGEERAKGNILERFSAQQFPDLHSELNLSSLELGDSALYFCASSDRGGNTEAFFGQGTRLTVV.

The chain combines TRBV28 with TRBJ1-2, with 10 positions matching TRBD1. V shed 6 bases, J shed 3 bases, and the junction held 7 bases outside the gene matches. This CDR3 contains 15 residues. Germline CDR1 MDHEN, CDR2 SYDVKM. CDR3 sequence reads: CASRTVGQGDYGYTF. The CDR3 DNA is TGTGCCAGCAGGACCGTAGGACAGGGGGACTATGGCTACACCTTC.

The sample holds one count of this clone. The gene calls are TRBV9 and TRBJ2-7; D ambiguous. Germline V gene data show CDR1 as SGDLS and CDR2 as YYNGEE. The ends were cut back, 0 bases at V and 5 bases at J, with 12 bases in the middle. This CDR3 has 14 amino acids. CDR3 coding DNA: TGTGCCAGCAGCGTAGGTTCGCAGGTGGACGAGCAGTACTTC. Residues: CASSVGSQVDEQYF.

The gene calls are TRBV21-1 and TRBJ2-7; the table names TRBD2, a call not compared with the DNA. TRBV21-1 is deemed a pseudogene. The CDR3 totals 14 residues. CDR3 region: CASDILGEQDEQYF. The CDR3 bases are TGTGCCAGTGACATACTCGGGGAGCAGGACGAGCAGTACTTC.

The chain links TRBV10-2 to TRBJ1-4; D unclear. Germline V gene lookup returns CDR1 WSHSY and CDR2 SAAADI. V lost 6 bases and J 3 bases, leaving 5 bases between the germline ends. The CDR3 has 12 amino acids. CDR3 region: CASRSPNEKLFF. CDR3 sequence (DNA): TGCGCCAGCAGGTCCCCTAATGAAAAACTGTTTTTT.